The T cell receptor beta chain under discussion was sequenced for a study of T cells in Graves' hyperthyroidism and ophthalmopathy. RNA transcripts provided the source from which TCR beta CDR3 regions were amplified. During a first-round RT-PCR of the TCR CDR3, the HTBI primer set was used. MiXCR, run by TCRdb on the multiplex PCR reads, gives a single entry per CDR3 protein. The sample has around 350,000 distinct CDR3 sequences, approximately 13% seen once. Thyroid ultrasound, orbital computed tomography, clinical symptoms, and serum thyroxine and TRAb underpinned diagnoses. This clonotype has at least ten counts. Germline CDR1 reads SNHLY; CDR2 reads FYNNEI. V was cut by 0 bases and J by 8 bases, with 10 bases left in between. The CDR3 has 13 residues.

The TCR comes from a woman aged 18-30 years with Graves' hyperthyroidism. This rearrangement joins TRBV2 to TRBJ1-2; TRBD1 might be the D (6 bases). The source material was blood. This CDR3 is CASSEAQGRGYTF. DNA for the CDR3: TGTGCCAGCAGTGAAGCGCAGGGGCGGGGCTACACCTTC.